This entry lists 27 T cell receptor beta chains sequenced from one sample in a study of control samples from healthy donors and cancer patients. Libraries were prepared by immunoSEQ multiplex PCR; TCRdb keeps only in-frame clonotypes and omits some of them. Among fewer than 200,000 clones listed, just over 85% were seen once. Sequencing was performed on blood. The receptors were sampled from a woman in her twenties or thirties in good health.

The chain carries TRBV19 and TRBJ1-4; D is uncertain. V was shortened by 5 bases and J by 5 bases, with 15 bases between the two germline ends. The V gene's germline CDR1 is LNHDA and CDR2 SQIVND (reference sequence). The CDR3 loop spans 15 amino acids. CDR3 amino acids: CASSLRASRNEKLFF. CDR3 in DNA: TGTGCCAGTAGTCTCCGGGCTTCACGCAATGAAAAACTGTTTTTT.

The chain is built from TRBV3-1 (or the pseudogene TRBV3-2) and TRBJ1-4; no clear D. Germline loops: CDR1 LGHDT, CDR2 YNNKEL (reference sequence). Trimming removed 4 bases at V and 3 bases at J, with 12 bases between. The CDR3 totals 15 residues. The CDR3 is CASSPPGLPNEKLFF. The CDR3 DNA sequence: TGTGCCAGCAGCCCTCCCGGGCTTCCTAATGAAAAACTGTTTTTT.

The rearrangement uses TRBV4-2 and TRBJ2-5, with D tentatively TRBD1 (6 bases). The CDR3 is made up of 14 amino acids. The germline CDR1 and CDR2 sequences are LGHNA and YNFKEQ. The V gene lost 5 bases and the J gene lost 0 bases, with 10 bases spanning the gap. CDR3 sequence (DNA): TGTGCCAGCAGCTTTGGGACAAACCAAGAGACCCAGTACTTC. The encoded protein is CASSFGTNQETQYF.

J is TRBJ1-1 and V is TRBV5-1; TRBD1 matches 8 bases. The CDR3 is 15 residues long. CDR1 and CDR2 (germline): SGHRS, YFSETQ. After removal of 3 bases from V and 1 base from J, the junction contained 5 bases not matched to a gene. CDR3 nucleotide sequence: TGCGCCAGCAGCTGGCGGACAGGGAGGAACACTGAAGCTTTCTTT. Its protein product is CASSWRTGRNTEAFF. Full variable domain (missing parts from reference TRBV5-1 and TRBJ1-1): KAGVTQTPRYLIKTRGQQVTLSCSPISGHRSVSWYQQTPGQGLQFLFEYFSETQRNKGNFPGRFSGRQFSNSRSEMNVSTLELGDSALYLCASSWRTGRNTEAFFGQGTRLTVV.

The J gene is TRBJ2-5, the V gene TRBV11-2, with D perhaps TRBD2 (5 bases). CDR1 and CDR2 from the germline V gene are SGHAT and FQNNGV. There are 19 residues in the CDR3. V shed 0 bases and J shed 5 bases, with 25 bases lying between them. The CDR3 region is CASSLDTPPRRGAWETQYF. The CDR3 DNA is TGTGCCAGCAGCTTAGATACTCCCCCTCGTCGGGGAGCGTGGGAGACCCAGTACTTC.

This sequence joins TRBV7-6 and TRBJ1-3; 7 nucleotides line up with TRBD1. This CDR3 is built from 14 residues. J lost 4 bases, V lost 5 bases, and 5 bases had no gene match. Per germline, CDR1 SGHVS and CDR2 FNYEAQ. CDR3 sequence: CASSARGDGNTIYF. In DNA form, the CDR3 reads TGTGCCAGCAGCGCCAGGGGGGACGGAAACACCATATATTTT.

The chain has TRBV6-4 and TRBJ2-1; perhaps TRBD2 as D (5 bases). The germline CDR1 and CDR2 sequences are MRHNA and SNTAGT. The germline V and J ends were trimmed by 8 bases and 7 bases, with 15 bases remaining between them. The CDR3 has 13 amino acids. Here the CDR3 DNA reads TGTGCCAGCTCAGATCGGGAATTGAATGAGCAGTTCTTC. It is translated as CASSDRELNEQFF.

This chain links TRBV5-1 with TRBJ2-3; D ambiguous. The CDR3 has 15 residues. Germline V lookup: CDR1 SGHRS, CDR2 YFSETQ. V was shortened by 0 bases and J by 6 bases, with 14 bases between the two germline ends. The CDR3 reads CASSLVGRKSDTQYF. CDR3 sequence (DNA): TGCGCCAGCAGCTTGGTCGGCCGCAAGTCCGATACGCAGTATTTT. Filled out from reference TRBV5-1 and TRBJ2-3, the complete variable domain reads KAGVTQTPRYLIKTRGQQVTLSCSPISGHRSVSWYQQTPGQGLQFLFEYFSETQRNKGNFPGRFSGRQFSNSRSEMNVSTLELGDSALYLCASSLVGRKSDTQYFGPGTRLTVL.

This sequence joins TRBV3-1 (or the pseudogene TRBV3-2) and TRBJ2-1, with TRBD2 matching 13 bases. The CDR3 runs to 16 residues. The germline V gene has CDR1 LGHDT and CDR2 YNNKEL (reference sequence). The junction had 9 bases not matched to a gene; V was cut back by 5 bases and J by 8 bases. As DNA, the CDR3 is TGTGCCAGCAGCGGCACTAGCGGGAGGGCCAGGGATGAGCAGTTCTTC. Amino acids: CASSGTSGRARDEQFF.

The CDR3 is CASSQEGGALKTQYF. The CDR3 DNA follows: TGTGCCAGCAGCCAAGAGGGGGGGGCGTTAAAGACCCAGTACTTC. The chain employs TRBV3-1 (or the pseudogene TRBV3-2) and TRBJ2-5; D might be TRBD2 (7 bases). Germline V gene data show CDR1 as LGHDT and CDR2 as YNNKEL (reference sequence). The CDR3 is 15 amino acids. V was trimmed by 0 bases and J by 6 bases, leaving 14 bases between them.

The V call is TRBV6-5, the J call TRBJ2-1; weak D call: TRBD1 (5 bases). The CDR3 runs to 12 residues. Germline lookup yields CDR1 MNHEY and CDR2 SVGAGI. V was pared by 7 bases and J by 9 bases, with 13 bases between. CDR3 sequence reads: CASTRFQGEQFF. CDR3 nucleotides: TGTGCCAGCACCCGCTTTCAGGGTGAGCAGTTCTTC.

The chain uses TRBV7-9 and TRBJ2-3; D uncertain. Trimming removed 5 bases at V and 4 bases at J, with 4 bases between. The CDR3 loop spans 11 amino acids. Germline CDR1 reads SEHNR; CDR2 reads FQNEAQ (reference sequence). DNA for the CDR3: TGTGCCAGCAGCGGGGCAGATACGCAGTATTTT. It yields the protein CASSGADTQYF.

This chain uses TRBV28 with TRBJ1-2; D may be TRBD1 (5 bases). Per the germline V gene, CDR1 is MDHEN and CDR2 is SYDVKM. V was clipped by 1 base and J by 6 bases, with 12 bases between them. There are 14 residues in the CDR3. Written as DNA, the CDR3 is TGTGCCAGCAGTTTATCTTCCAGGGCTAATGGCTACACCTTC. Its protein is CASSLSSRANGYTF.

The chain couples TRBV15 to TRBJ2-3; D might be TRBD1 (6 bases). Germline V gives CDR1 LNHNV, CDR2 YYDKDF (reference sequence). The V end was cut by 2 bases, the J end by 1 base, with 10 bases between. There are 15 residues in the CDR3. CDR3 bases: TGTGCCACCAGCAGACCCAGGGGTGGCACAGATACGCAGTATTTT. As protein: CATSRPRGGTDTQYF.

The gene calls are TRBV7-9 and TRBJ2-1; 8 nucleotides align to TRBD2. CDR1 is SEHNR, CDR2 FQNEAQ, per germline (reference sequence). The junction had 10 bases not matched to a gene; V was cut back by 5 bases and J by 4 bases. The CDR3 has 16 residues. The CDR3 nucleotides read TGTGCCAGCAGCCGAGTGGGCGGGAGGATGTACAATGAGCAGTTCTTC. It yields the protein CASSRVGGRMYNEQFF.

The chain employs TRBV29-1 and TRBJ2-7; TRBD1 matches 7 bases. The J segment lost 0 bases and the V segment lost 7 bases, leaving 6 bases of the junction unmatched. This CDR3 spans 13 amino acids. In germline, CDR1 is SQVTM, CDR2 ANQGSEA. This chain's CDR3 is CSASTGSSYEQYF. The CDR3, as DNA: TGCAGCGCGTCGACAGGGAGCTCCTACGAGCAGTACTTC.

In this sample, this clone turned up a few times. CDR3: CASSMGRLIGGTGGTDTQYF. Written as DNA, the CDR3 is TGTGCCAGTAGTATGGGGAGGTTAATTGGCGGGACAGGGGGAACAGATACGCAGTATTTT. The chain combines TRBV19 with TRBJ2-3; 11 bases match TRBD1. This CDR3 spans 20 amino acids. Germline CDR1 reads LNHDA; CDR2 reads SQIVND (reference sequence). The V gene end was trimmed by 3 bases and the J gene end by 3 bases; junction bases not matched to a gene: 17.

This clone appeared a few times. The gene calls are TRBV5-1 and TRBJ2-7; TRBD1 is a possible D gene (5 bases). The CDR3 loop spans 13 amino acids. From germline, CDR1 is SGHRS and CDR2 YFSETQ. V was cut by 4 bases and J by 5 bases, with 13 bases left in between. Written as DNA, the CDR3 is TGCGCCAGCAGCGCGTCAGGGTTCCACGAGCAGTACTTC. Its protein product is CASSASGFHEQYF.

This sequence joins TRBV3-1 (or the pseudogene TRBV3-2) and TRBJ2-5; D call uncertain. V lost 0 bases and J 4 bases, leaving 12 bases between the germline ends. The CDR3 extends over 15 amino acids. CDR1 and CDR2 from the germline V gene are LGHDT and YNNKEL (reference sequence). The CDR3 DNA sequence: TGTGCCAGCAGCCAAGATCTTTCCAGAGGAGAGACCCAGTACTTC. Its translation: CASSQDLSRGETQYF.

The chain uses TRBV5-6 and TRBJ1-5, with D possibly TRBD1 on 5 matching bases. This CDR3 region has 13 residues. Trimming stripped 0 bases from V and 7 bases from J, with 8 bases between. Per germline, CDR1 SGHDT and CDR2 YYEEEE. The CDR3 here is CASSLGAGQPQHF. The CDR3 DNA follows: TGTGCCAGCAGCTTGGGGGCAGGGCAGCCCCAGCATTTT.

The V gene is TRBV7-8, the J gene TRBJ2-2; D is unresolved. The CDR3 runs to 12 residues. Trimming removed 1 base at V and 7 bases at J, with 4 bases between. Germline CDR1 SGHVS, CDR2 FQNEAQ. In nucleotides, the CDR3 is TGTGCCAGCAGCTTAGAAGGCGGGGAGCTGTTTTTT. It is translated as CASSLEGGELFF.

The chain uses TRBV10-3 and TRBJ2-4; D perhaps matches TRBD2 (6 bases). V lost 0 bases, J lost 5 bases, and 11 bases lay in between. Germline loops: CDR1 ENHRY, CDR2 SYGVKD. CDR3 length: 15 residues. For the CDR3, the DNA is TGTGCCATCAGTGAGTCGGTAGGACTACAAAACATTCAGTACTTC. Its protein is CAISESVGLQNIQYF.

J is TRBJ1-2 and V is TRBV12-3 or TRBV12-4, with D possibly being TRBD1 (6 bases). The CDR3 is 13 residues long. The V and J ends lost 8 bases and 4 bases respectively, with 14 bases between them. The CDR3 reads CASSGQRLYGYTF. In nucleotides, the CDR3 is TGTGCCAGCTCCGGACAGCGGCTCTATGGCTACACCTTC.

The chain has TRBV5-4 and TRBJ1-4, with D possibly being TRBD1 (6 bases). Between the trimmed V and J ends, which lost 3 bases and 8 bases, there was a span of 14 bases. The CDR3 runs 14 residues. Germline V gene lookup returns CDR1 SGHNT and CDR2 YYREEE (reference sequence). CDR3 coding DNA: TGTGCCAGCAGCTCACAGGGAGGGGAAGAAAAACTGTTTTTT. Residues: CASSSQGGEEKLFF.

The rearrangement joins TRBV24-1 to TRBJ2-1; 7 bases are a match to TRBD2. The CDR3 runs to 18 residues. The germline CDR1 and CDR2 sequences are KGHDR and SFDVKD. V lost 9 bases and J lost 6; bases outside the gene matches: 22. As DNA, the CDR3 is TGTGCCACCTCCCAATCCAGGTTTGGGCGGGGGACTCCCAATGAGCAGTTCTTC. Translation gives CATSQSRFGRGTPNEQFF.

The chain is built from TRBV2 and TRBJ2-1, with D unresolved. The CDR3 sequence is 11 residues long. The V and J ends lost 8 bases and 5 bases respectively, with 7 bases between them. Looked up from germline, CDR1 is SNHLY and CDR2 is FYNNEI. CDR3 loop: CASGYHNEQFF. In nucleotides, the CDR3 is TGTGCCAGCGGCTACCACAATGAGCAGTTCTTC.

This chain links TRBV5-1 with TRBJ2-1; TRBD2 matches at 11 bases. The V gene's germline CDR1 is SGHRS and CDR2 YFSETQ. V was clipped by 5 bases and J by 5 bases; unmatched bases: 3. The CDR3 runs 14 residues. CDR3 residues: CASRTSGANNEQFF. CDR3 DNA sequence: TGCGCCAGCAGGACTAGCGGGGCCAACAATGAGCAGTTCTTC.